The text below deals with one TCR beta chain. Its antigen is undetermined. TCRdb keeps only in-frame clones here, not all; method: immunoSEQ multiplex PCR. The sample carries some 9,100 clones, roughly 70% recorded once. The data were obtained in a study of high-grade serous ovarian cancer treatment subgroups. The wider study: Mean per sample: about 14,000 reads, some 7,500 unique TCR beta rearrangements.

Tumor samples were obtained before definitive surgery or chemotherapy. CDR1 and CDR2 from the germline V gene are SGHDT and YYEEEE. V lost 1 base to trimming and J lost 1 base; unmatched junction nucleotides: 4. This CDR3 has 16 amino acids. Study findings and constraints: Clonal relatedness tracked neoantigen level, and by trend copy number and mutation load.

The receptor was isolated from a human donor with high-grade serous ovarian cancer. The chain links TRBV5-6 to TRBJ1-2; the match to TRBD1 covers 10 bases. Sequenced sample: tumor tissue. The DNA of the CDR3 is TGTGCCAGCAGCTTGCCGGGACAGGGGCTTAACTATGGCTACACCTTC. It specifies CASSLPGQGLNYGYTF.